This T cell receptor (beta chain) was captured in a study of blood T cell repertoires in COVID-19. Whole-study context: Samples of COVID-19 (acute and convalescent) were obtained from the United States, Italy and Spain. The analysed material was cDNA or gDNA that came from T cells, B-cell-depleted T cells, or PBMCs.

Which cohort a participant joined came from the clinical history participants gave. This clone was recorded a few times. As processed by the authors: Researchers report that nucleated cell counts were estimated from reference gene primer amplification. Profiled with immunoSEQ multiplex PCR; TCRdb holds only in-frame clones, not every one. V, J and clone size are those of that table, while D and trimming were read from the DNA. The sample has 350,000 to 450,000 clones, around four fifths seen once. The CDR3 has 16 residues. Germline CDR1 LNHDA, CDR2 SQIVND (reference sequence). The V gene lost 5 bases and the J gene lost 0 bases, with 16 bases spanning the gap.

The chain has TRBV19 and TRBJ1-1; D is perhaps TRBD1 (6 bases). This sequence originates from a woman between 45 and 60 years old who had recovered from COVID-19. The sequenced material came from PBMCs or T cells enriched from blood (not recorded which). The CDR3 spells CASSAGQQMMNTEAFF. CDR3 nucleotide sequence: TGTGCCAGTAGTGCAGGACAGCAAATGATGAACACTGAAGCTTTCTTT. The full variable domain, its missing parts supplied by reference TRBV19 and TRBJ1-1, is DGGITQSPKYLFRKEGQNVTLSCEQNLNHDAMYWYRQDPGQGLRLIYYSQIVNDFQKGDIAEGYSVSREKKESFPLTVTSAQKNPTAFYLCASSAGQQMMNTEAFFGQGTRLTVV.